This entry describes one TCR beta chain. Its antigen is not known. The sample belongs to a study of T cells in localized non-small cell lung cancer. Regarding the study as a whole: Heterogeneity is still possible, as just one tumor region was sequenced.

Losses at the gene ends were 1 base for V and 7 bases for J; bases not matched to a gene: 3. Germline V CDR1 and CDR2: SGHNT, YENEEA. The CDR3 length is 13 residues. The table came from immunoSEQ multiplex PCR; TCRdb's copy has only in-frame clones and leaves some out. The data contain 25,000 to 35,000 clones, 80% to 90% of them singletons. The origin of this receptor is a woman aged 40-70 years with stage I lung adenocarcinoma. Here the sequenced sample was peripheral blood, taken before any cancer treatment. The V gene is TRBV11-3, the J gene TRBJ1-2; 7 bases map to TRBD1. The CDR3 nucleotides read TGTGCCAGCAGCTTAGGCACAGGGGTTGGCTACACCTTC. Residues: CASSLGTGVGYTF.